This is a list of T cell receptor beta chains from one sample in a study of radiation and T cells in renal cell carcinoma. Repertoires were generated with immunoSEQ multiplex PCR, while TCRdb's copy carries only in-frame clones and drops some. Of 150,000 or so clones detected, roughly 88% appear once; the ten largest clones hold around 12%. The sequencing used blood, collected from a patient whose treatment included radiotherapy and nephrectomy. These receptors originate from a woman aged 50 to 60 with renal cell carcinoma. Each CDR3 is given with its conserved first and last residue. A D gene is named only where the DNA matches it firmly. Clone size is given for some rows only: seen once, a few or many times, or a class if the clone is expanded.

V,D,size,J,DNA,CDR3
TRBV13,NA,NA,TRBJ2-5,TGTGCCAGCAGCTTAGCGGGGGCAGGGACCCAGTACTTC,CASSLAGAGTQYF
TRBV30,TRBD1,NA,TRBJ1-2,TGTGCCTGGAATCCTACAGGGGGCGGCTATGGCTACACCTTC,CAWNPTGGGYGYTF
TRBV2,TRBD2,NA,TRBJ2-5,TGTGCCAGCAGTGTATTTAGCGGGGGGGCCTCTGTGACCCAGTACTTC,CASSVFSGGASVTQYF
TRBV6-5,TRBD1,NA,TRBJ2-5,TGTGCCAGCAGATCTGACAGGGGGATATACACCCAGTACTTC,CASRSDRGIYTQYF
TRBV19,NA,NA,TRBJ2-2,TGTGCCAGTGCGGGACGGACCAACACCGGGGAGCTGTTTTTT,CASAGRTNTGELFF
TRBV5-1,NA,NA,TRBJ1-2,TGCGCCAGCAGCTCCCCGGGGTCGGGCTACACCTTC,CASSSPGSGYTF
TRBV5-1,NA,once,TRBJ1-1,TGCGCCAGCAGCTTGGTCCAGGATTTTACCACTGAAGCTTTCTTT,CASSLVQDFTTEAFF
TRBV6-1,NA,NA,TRBJ1-6,TGTGCCAGCAGATCAGATTTTAATTCACCCCTCCACTTT,CASRSDFNSPLHF
TRBV19,TRBD1,NA,TRBJ1-4,TGTGCCAGTAGTAGAGGGACAGGGGGCGAAAAACTGTTTTTT,CASSRGTGGEKLFF
TRBV7-2,NA,once,TRBJ2-7,TGTGCCAGCAGCTTAGCAGGGACTCCCAACGAGCAGTACTTC,CASSLAGTPNEQYF
TRBV5-1,NA,NA,TRBJ2-5,TGCGCCAGCAGCCACGGCCAAGAGACCCAGTACTTC,CASSHGQETQYF
TRBV6-1,NA,NA,TRBJ1-6,TGTGCCAGCAGCGACGTAAAGGGAGAATCACCCCTCCACTTT,CASSDVKGESPLHF